A single sample gave rise to the 30 T cell receptor beta chains below, sequenced in a study of blood T cell repertoires in COVID-19. Measured with immunoSEQ multiplex PCR; TCRdb has only the in-frame clones, and not every one. Among 64,000 or so clones listed, more than 75% were seen once. The specimen sequenced was peripheral blood. These TCRs come from a human donor in a cohort sampled during active COVID-19.

This clone has more than one count but fewer than ten. DNA of the CDR3: TGTGCCAGCAGCCAACCGAGGGGGCTTCACACTGAAGCTTTCTTT. Translation gives CASSQPRGLHTEAFF. The chain joins TRBV7-9 to TRBJ1-1, with 7 bases fitting TRBD1. Unmatched junction bases numbered 9, after V lost 5 bases and J lost 3 bases. This CDR3 is built from 15 residues. Germline CDR1 and CDR2: SEHNR and FQNEAQ (reference sequence).

The V gene is TRBV9, the J gene TRBJ2-7, with no clear D. CDR1 SGDLS and CDR2 YYNGEE come from the germline V gene. V was trimmed by 2 bases and J by 2 bases, leaving 14 bases between them. This CDR3 region has 15 residues. In nucleotides, the CDR3 is TGTGCCAGCAGCGTCGCTTTAGATTTTACCTACGAGCAGTACGTC. It codes for CASSVALDFTYEQYV.

This clone was detected only a few times. The chain joins TRBV6-2 or TRBV6-3 to TRBJ1-2; D gene uncertain. Trimming removed 2 bases from V and 12 bases from J, with 13 bases in between. Germline V gene sequence: CDR1 MNHEY, CDR2 SVGEGT. CDR3 length equals 12 residues. The chain's CDR3 is CASSYDGRRDTF. CDR3 bases: TGTGCCAGCAGTTACGACGGCAGGCGAGACACCTTC.

This clone was recorded only once. The rearrangement links TRBV2 to TRBJ1-1; D unresolved. CDR1 and CDR2 (germline): SNHLY, FYNNEI. The CDR3 has 13 amino acids. With 7 bases removed from V and 1 base from J, the gap between germline ends came to 10 bases. CDR3 region: CASKRRENTEAFF. As DNA, the CDR3 is TGTGCCAGCAAGAGGAGAGAGAACACTGAAGCTTTCTTT.

This clone was detected only a few times. This chain joins TRBV6-1 and TRBJ1-3; D is possibly TRBD1 (6 bases). Deletions cut 3 bases from V and 0 bases from J, with 15 bases between. Germline CDR1 reads MNHNS; CDR2 reads SASEGT. The CDR3 has 17 amino acids. In nucleotides, the CDR3 is TGTGCCAGCAGTGAGACAGGCCACCCCCTCTCTGGAAACACCATATATTTT. The encoded protein is CASSETGHPLSGNTIYF.

For this clone: This may arise from a read error, as a much more abundant clone is one base away. This sequence joins TRBV28 and TRBJ1-1; D not resolved. The CDR3 has 13 residues. Trimming left V 1 base short and J 1 base short, with 4 bases between. Germline CDR1 is MDHEN and CDR2 is SYDVKM. This CDR3 is CASSLYRNTEAFF. CDR3 DNA sequence: TGTGCCAGCAGTTTATACAGGAACACTGAAGCTTTCTTT.

The V gene is TRBV19, the J gene TRBJ1-5; no firm D call. Germline CDR1 is LNHDA and CDR2 is SQIVND (reference sequence). V dropped 3 bases and J dropped 0 bases, with 9 bases sitting between them. CDR3 length: 15 residues. For the CDR3, the DNA is TGTGCCAGTAGTATCCCACCCTATAGCAATCAGCCCCAGCATTTT. It codes for CASSIPPYSNQPQHF. Filled out from reference TRBV19 and TRBJ1-5, the complete variable domain reads DGGITQSPKYLFRKEGQNVTLSCEQNLNHDAMYWYRQDPGQGLRLIYYSQIVNDFQKGDIAEGYSVSREKKESFPLTVTSAQKNPTAFYLCASSIPPYSNQPQHFGDGTRLSIL.

The chain combines TRBV9 with TRBJ1-2; possible D gene TRBD1, 6 bases. V lost 4 bases and J lost 4, with 17 bases in between. Germline V lookup: CDR1 SGDLS, CDR2 YYNGEE. This CDR3 is 15 amino acids long. The CDR3 here is CASSPDPRGLYGYTF. CDR3 DNA sequence: TGTGCCAGCAGCCCCGATCCCAGGGGTCTCTATGGCTACACCTTC.

The genes are TRBV19 and TRBJ2-5; no clear D. The germline V and J ends were trimmed by 6 bases and 1 base, with 9 bases remaining between them. The CDR3 is 13 residues long. In germline, CDR1 is LNHDA, CDR2 SQIVND (reference sequence). The CDR3: CASSPTAQETQYF. CDR3 DNA sequence: TGTGCCAGTAGCCCTACCGCCCAAGAGACCCAGTACTTC.

The J gene is TRBJ1-2, the V gene TRBV4-1, with D tentatively TRBD1 (6 bases). The CDR3 consists of 15 residues. Germline CDR1 is MGHRA and CDR2 is YSYEKL. Trimming pared 4 bases from V and 0 bases from J, leaving 12 bases between. CDR3 region: CASSPRTVTNYGYTF. In DNA, the CDR3 is TGCGCCAGCAGCCCCCGGACAGTTACTAACTATGGCTACACCTTC.

The chain couples TRBV5-8 to TRBJ1-5; 7 bases are a match to TRBD1. This CDR3 has 15 residues. The V gene's germline CDR1 is SGHTS and CDR2 YDEGEE. V gave up 4 bases and J gave up 5 bases; unmatched junction bases: 9. CDR3 nucleotide sequence: TGTGCCAGCAGCCTCGGGACAGTCCTAGATCAGCCCCAGCATTTT. It translates to CASSLGTVLDQPQHF.

The CDR3 DNA reads as TGTGCCAGCAGTCCCTCTACTGCCACTGAAGCTTTCTTT. As protein: CASSPSTATEAFF. The chain joins TRBV12-3 or TRBV12-4 to TRBJ1-1; no reliable D call. Trimming removed 5 bases from V and 4 bases from J, with 11 bases in between. This CDR3 is built from 13 residues.

The chain carries TRBV7-9 and TRBJ2-7; D is ambiguous. The CDR3 spans 11 residues. V dropped 5 bases and J dropped 2 bases, with 4 bases sitting between them. The germline gives CDR1 SEHNR, CDR2 FQNEAQ (reference sequence). The CDR3, as DNA: TGTGCCAGCAGCCGAGCCTACGAGCAGTACTTC. Amino acid sequence: CASSRAYEQYF.

The chain couples TRBV7-9 to TRBJ1-1, with D possibly matching TRBD1 (5 bases). V was shortened by 5 bases and J by 3 bases, with 16 bases between the two germline ends. Germline loops: CDR1 SEHNR, CDR2 FQNEAQ (reference sequence). The CDR3 runs to 15 residues. The CDR3 spells CASSPRSGDYTEAFF. The CDR3 bases are TGTGCCAGCAGCCCCCGGTCGGGGGACTACACTGAAGCTTTCTTT.

J is TRBJ2-7 and V is TRBV4-1, with TRBD1 as a possible D gene (5 bases). Trimming took 0 bases from V and 7 from J, leaving 13 bases between them. The germline V gene encodes CDR1 MGHRA and CDR2 YSYEKL. This CDR3 region has 14 residues. Written as DNA, the CDR3 is TGCGCCAGCAGCCAAGAGGCAGCCAAGGGGGAGCAGTACTTC. It encodes CASSQEAAKGEQYF.

The gene calls are TRBV5-4 and TRBJ2-4; D is possibly TRBD1 (6 bases). Germline V gene data show CDR1 as SGHNT and CDR2 as YYREEE (reference sequence). The CDR3 totals 11 residues. Trimming cost V 4 bases and J 9 bases, with 8 bases left between them. CDR3 in amino acids: CASSGRGIQYF. CDR3 bases: TGTGCCAGCAGCGGCAGGGGCATTCAGTACTTC.

The chain joins TRBV18 to TRBJ1-1; a possible D gene is TRBD1 (6 bases). The V gene's germline CDR1 is KGHSH and CDR2 LQKENI. Trimming took 3 bases from V and 4 from J, leaving 15 bases between them. CDR3 size: 15 residues. CDR3 region: CASSPVQGLGTEAFF. The CDR3 DNA follows: TGTGCCAGCTCACCGGTACAGGGCTTGGGCACTGAAGCTTTCTTT.

The CDR3 DNA reads as TGTGCCAGCAGCTTAGCGGGCGCAGACATTCAGTACTTC. This encodes CASSLAGADIQYF. This chain joins TRBV7-9 and TRBJ2-4, with D unresolved. Trimming pared 0 bases from V and 8 bases from J, leaving 8 bases between. Germline loops: CDR1 SEHNR, CDR2 FQNEAQ (reference sequence). This CDR3 is 13 amino acids long.

V gene TRBV10-2 combines with J gene TRBJ2-1; 10 bases fit TRBD2. V dropped 6 bases and J dropped 12; count of bases not matched to a gene: 8. The V gene's germline CDR1 is WSHSY and CDR2 SAAADI. The CDR3 spans 13 residues. The CDR3 region is CASRSGGAGGQFF. CDR3 nucleotides: TGCGCCAGCAGAAGCGGGGGGGCCGGCGGGCAGTTCTTC.

The V and J genes are TRBV19 and TRBJ1-2, with TRBD1 matching over 7 bases. Germline-derived CDR1 and CDR2 are LNHDA and SQIVND (reference sequence). Losses at the gene ends were 5 bases for V and 0 bases for J; bases not matched to a gene: 6. The CDR3 totals 15 residues. The CDR3 DNA reads TGTGCCAGTAGTCGAACAGGGGCGGCTAACTATGGCTACACCTTC. As protein: CASSRTGAANYGYTF.

This clone was detected many times. In DNA, the CDR3 is TGTGCCAGCAGCCAAGTCGGACTAGCGGGGCCCGGGGAGCTGTTTTTT. It is translated as CASSQVGLAGPGELFF. The chain carries TRBV4-2 and TRBJ2-2; TRBD2 aligns across 12 bases. This CDR3 contains 16 residues. Germline loops: CDR1 LGHNA, CDR2 YNFKEQ. Trimming took 1 base from V and 6 from J; bases not matched to a gene: 3.

The chain joins TRBV11-2 to TRBJ1-1; perhaps TRBD1 as D (6 bases). The V end was cut by 8 bases, the J end by 5 bases, with 24 bases between. Germline V CDR1 and CDR2: SGHAT, FQNNGV. This CDR3 contains 16 residues. The CDR3 DNA reads TGTGCCAGCCACGGGGCAGGGGCACCTTCGGGAACTGAAGCTTTCTTT. Translated, it gives CASHGAGAPSGTEAFF.

The rearrangement links TRBV5-1 to TRBJ2-5, with TRBD2 identical over 9 bases. CDR3 length equals 15 residues. Germline CDR1 reads SGHRS; CDR2 reads YFSETQ. After removal of 2 bases from V and 4 bases from J, the junction contained 6 bases not matched to a gene. The CDR3 sequence is CASSFGGGASETQYF. CDR3 nucleotides: TGCGCCAGCAGCTTTGGCGGGGGGGCATCAGAGACCCAGTACTTC.

This chain joins TRBV7-9 and TRBJ1-1; TRBD1 agrees at 8 bases. CDR3 size: 14 residues. Germline CDR1 is SEHNR and CDR2 is FQNEAQ (reference sequence). After removal of 7 bases from V and 1 base from J, the junction contained 5 bases not matched to a gene. CDR3 sequence (DNA): TGTGCCAGCACCTCCGACAGGGGGAACACTGAAGCTTTCTTT. It translates to CASTSDRGNTEAFF.

J is TRBJ2-7 and V is TRBV3-1 (or the pseudogene TRBV3-2); D gene unclear. This CDR3 comprises 15 residues. The V and J ends lost 4 bases and 0 bases respectively, with 13 bases between them. The germline gives CDR1 LGHDT, CDR2 YNNKEL (reference sequence). The CDR3 here is CASSLQPTSSYEQYF. CDR3 coding DNA: TGTGCCAGCAGCCTCCAACCAACGAGCTCCTACGAGCAGTACTTC.

CDR3: CASSLVVSGRTETQYF. The CDR3 bases are TGTGCCAGCAGCTTGGTCGTTAGCGGGAGGACGGAGACCCAGTACTTC. The chain couples TRBV5-6 to TRBJ2-5; 10 nucleotides agree with TRBD2. The CDR3 is 16 residues long. Germline V gene lookup returns CDR1 SGHDT and CDR2 YYEEEE. V was clipped by 0 bases and J by 5 bases; unmatched bases: 7.

The chain links TRBV7-6 to TRBJ1-1; D unresolved. The V end was cut by 2 bases, the J end by 1 base, with 8 bases between. Germline lookup yields CDR1 SGHVS and CDR2 FNYEAQ. The CDR3 has 14 residues. The CDR3 DNA sequence: TGTGCCAGCAGCTTACGAGGGTCGAACACTGAAGCTTTCTTT. Translated: CASSLRGSNTEAFF.

This clone was seen a few times. This chain links TRBV5-6 with TRBJ2-3; 9 bases are a match to TRBD2. V was pared by 1 base and J by 7 bases, with 7 bases of the junction left unmatched. Per the germline V gene, CDR1 is SGHDT and CDR2 is YYEEEE. The CDR3 is made up of 15 amino acids. The CDR3 here is CASSLFSGGINTQYF. The CDR3 nucleotides are TGTGCCAGCAGCTTGTTCAGCGGGGGGATTAATACGCAGTATTTT.

V and J are TRBV3-1 (or the pseudogene TRBV3-2) and TRBJ2-1; no clear D. V was cut by 0 bases and J by 3 bases, with 12 bases left in between. Germline lookup yields CDR1 LGHDT and CDR2 YNNKEL (reference sequence). The CDR3 contains 16 residues. This CDR3 reads CASSQEWRVSYNEQFF. CDR3 bases: TGTGCCAGCAGCCAAGAATGGAGAGTTAGCTACAATGAGCAGTTCTTC.

The J gene is TRBJ2-1, the V gene TRBV3-1 (or the pseudogene TRBV3-2), with a weak D call TRBD2 (5 bases). Looked up from germline, CDR1 is LGHDT and CDR2 is YNNKEL (reference sequence). The CDR3 length is 15 residues. Trimming removed 2 bases at V and 10 bases at J, with 18 bases between. The CDR3 protein is CASSQWAGGSGEQFF. As DNA, the CDR3 is TGTGCCAGCAGCCAATGGGCGGGCGGGTCTGGAGAGCAGTTCTTC.